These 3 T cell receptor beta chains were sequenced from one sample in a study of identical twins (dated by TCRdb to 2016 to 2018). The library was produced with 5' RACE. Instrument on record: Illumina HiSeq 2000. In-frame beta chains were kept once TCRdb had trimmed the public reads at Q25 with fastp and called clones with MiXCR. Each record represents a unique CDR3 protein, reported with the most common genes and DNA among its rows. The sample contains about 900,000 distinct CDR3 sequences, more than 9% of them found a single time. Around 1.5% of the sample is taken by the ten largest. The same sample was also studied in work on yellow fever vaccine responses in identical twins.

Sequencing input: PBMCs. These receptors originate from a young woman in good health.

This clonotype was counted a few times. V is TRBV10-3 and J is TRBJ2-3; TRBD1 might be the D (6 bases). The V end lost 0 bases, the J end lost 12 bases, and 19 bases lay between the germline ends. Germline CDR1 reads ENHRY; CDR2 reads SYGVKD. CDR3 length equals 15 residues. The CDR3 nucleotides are TGTGCCATCAGTGAGTCTCATTCTACCAGGGGTGGACAGTATTTT. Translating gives CAISESHSTRGGQYF.

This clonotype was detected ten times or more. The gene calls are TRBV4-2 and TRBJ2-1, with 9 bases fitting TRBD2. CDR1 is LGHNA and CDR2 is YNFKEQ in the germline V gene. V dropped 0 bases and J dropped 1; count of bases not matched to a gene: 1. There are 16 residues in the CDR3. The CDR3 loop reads CASSQDLAGSYNEQFF. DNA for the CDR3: TGTGCCAGCAGCCAAGATCTAGCGGGGTCCTACAATGAGCAGTTCTTC.

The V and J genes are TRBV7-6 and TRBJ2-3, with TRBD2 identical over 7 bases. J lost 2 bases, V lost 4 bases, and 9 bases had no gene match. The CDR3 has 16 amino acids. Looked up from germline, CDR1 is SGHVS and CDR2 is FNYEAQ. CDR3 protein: CASSSRLAVITDTQYF. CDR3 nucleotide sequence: TGTGCCAGCAGCTCAAGACTAGCAGTTATCACAGATACGCAGTATTTT.